Each of the 29 T cell receptor beta chains below was sequenced from the same sample in a study of identical twins. MiXCR, run by TCRdb on the 5' RACE reads, gives a single entry per CDR3 protein. The profile covers approximately 350,000 distinct CDR3 sequences, with roughly an eighth appearing a single time and about 7% taken by the ten largest. The data were also submitted as part of a second study, on yellow fever vaccine responses in identical twins.

The sample was CD8+ T cells sorted from blood. All receptors come from a woman younger than 35 in good health.

The chain combines TRBV11-2 with TRBJ2-3, with 7 bases lining up with TRBD1. Losses at the gene ends were 5 bases for V and 4 bases for J; bases not matched to a gene: 12. The CDR3 runs to 16 residues. The germline V gene encodes CDR1 SGHAT and CDR2 FQNNGV. CDR3 amino acids: CASSPPLDRAADTQYF. In nucleotides, the CDR3 is TGTGCCAGCAGCCCCCCCCTCGACAGGGCTGCAGATACGCAGTATTTT.

This clonotype was counted a few times. This chain uses TRBV10-1 with TRBJ2-1; D gene ambiguous. Trimming took off 6 bases at V and 4 bases at J, with 16 bases between the two ends. The germline gives CDR1 WNHNN, CDR2 SYGVQD (reference sequence). The CDR3 runs to 15 residues. CDR3 DNA sequence: TGCGCCAGCAGACCTGGGGTCGGCCCTTACAATGAGCAGTTCTTC. It codes for CASRPGVGPYNEQFF.

V gene TRBV2 combines with J gene TRBJ2-7; D possibly matches TRBD1 or TRBD2 (5 bases each). V lost 7 bases and J lost 4, with 8 bases in between. Germline V gives CDR1 SNHLY, CDR2 FYNNEI. CDR3 length: 11 amino acids. The CDR3 region is CASTGPYEQYF. For the CDR3, the DNA is TGTGCCAGCACGGGACCATACGAGCAGTACTTC.

The table lists this clonotype with a few counts. The chain links TRBV5-6 to TRBJ2-2, with a tentative D call TRBD2 (5 bases). This CDR3 is built from 14 residues. Germline assignment: CDR1 SGHDT and CDR2 YYEEEE. Trimming took off 0 bases at V and 6 bases at J, with 9 bases between the two ends. CDR3 residues: CASSLAGGSGELFF. CDR3 nucleotides: TGTGCCAGCAGCTTGGCCGGCGGGTCCGGGGAGCTGTTTTTT.

This clonotype was seen only a few times. The junction does not match germline at one end; this may be a read error. The chain has TRBV12-3 or TRBV12-4 and TRBJ2-1; D is perhaps TRBD1 (6 bases). The CDR3 covers 17 residues. CDR3: CASSFLDSAPYYNEQLF. CDR3 DNA sequence: TGTGCCAGCAGTTTCCTGGACAGCGCACCCTACTACAATGAGCAGCTCTTC.

The V and J genes are TRBV3-1 and TRBJ2-2, with D possibly matching TRBD2 (6 bases). This CDR3 contains 15 residues. V was pared by 0 bases and J by 5 bases, with 10 bases between. Germline lookup yields CDR1 LGHDT and CDR2 YNNKEL (reference sequence). The CDR3 is CASSQDRGRTGELFF. In DNA form, the CDR3 reads TGTGCCAGCAGCCAAGATCGGGGGAGAACCGGGGAGCTGTTTTTT.

This clonotype was counted many times. The gene calls are TRBV5-1 and TRBJ2-3; 7 bases align to TRBD1. This CDR3 spans 15 amino acids. Trimming removed 0 bases from V and 2 bases from J; junction bases left unmatched: 3. From germline, CDR1 is SGHRS and CDR2 YFSETQ. The CDR3 DNA follows: TGCGCCAGCAGCTTGGAGGGGGCGACCACAGATACGCAGTATTTT. It yields the protein CASSLEGATTDTQYF. Full variable domain (outside the CDR3, taken from reference TRBV5-1 and TRBJ2-3): KAGVTQTPRYLIKTRGQQVTLSCSPISGHRSVSWYQQTPGQGLQFLFEYFSETQRNKGNFPGRFSGRQFSNSRSEMNVSTLELGDSALYLCASSLEGATTDTQYFGPGTRLTVL.

This clonotype was detected ten times or more. The rearrangement links TRBV29-1 to TRBJ1-1; D gene ambiguous. Looked up from germline, CDR1 is SQVTM and CDR2 is ANQGSEA. Trimming pared 7 bases from V and 2 bases from J, leaving 11 bases between. The CDR3 extends over 12 amino acids. Written as DNA, the CDR3 is TGCAGCGCCATAGAGGGTAACACTGAAGCTTTCTTT. It is translated as CSAIEGNTEAFF.

This clonotype was counted a few times. This chain joins TRBV29-1 and TRBJ1-1, with D perhaps matching TRBD1 (5 bases). The germline V gene has CDR1 SQVTM and CDR2 ANQGSEA. With 4 bases removed from V and 5 bases from J, the gap between germline ends came to 11 bases. This CDR3 region has 12 residues. The CDR3 DNA follows: TGCAGCGTTGTAGGGACGTATACTGAAGCTTTCTTT. Translated: CSVVGTYTEAFF.

The chain links TRBV6-2 or TRBV6-3 to TRBJ2-1, with 7 bases fitting TRBD2. CDR3 length: 19 amino acids. V was pared by 0 bases and J by 1 base, with 12 bases of the junction left unmatched. Germline V gene lookup returns CDR1 MNHEY and CDR2 SVGEGT. The CDR3, as DNA: TGTGCCAGCAGTTACTCGAATCCTTGGCGGGAGCGGTCCTACAATGAGCAGTTCTTC. Protein sequence: CASSYSNPWRERSYNEQFF.

This clonotype was seen only a few times. V and J are TRBV28 and TRBJ2-7; D remains ambiguous. This CDR3 contains 15 residues. Per germline, CDR1 MDHEN and CDR2 SYDVKM. Trimming pared 4 bases from V and 1 base from J, leaving 14 bases between. The CDR3 spells CASSSGPSASYEQYF. Written as DNA, the CDR3 is TGTGCCAGCAGTTCTGGACCGTCGGCATCCTACGAGCAGTACTTC.

This clonotype was seen a few times. V and J are TRBV7-9 and TRBJ2-7; D gene unclear. CDR1 SEHNR and CDR2 FQNEAQ come from the germline V gene (reference sequence). The V end lost 1 base, the J end lost 5 bases, and 9 bases lay between the germline ends. CDR3 length equals 13 residues. In DNA, the CDR3 is TGTGCCAGCAGCTTAGACCTAATAGACGAGCAGTACGTC. Translated: CASSLDLIDEQYV.

The table lists this clonotype with a few counts. This sequence joins TRBV6-2 or TRBV6-3 and TRBJ1-5, with TRBD1 identical over 9 bases. Germline loops: CDR1 MNHEY, CDR2 SVGEGT. V shed 2 bases, J shed 5 bases, and the junction held 7 bases outside the gene matches. This CDR3 comprises 16 residues. The CDR3 nucleotides read TGTGCCAGCAGTTACCCACCGGGACAGGGAGATCAGCCCCAGCATTTT. As protein: CASSYPPGQGDQPQHF.

The chain combines TRBV7-2 with TRBJ1-6, with D uncertain. V lost 5 bases to trimming and J lost 8 bases, with 10 bases between them. The CDR3 covers 13 residues. Germline CDR1 is SGHTA and CDR2 is FQGNSA. CDR3 in amino acids: CASSMEGDSPLHF. CDR3 in DNA: TGTGCCAGCAGCATGGAAGGTGATTCACCCCTCCACTTT. Filled out from reference TRBV7-2 and TRBJ1-6, the complete variable domain reads GAGVSQSPSNKVTEKGKDVELRCDPISGHTALYWYRQSLGQGLEFLIYFQGNSAPDKSGLPSDRFSAERTGGSVSTLTIQRTQQEDSAVYLCASSMEGDSPLHFGNGTRLTVT.

The chain employs TRBV9 and TRBJ1-2; a weak D match, TRBD1 (6 bases). The CDR3 sequence is 13 residues long. The V end was cut by 3 bases, the J end by 6 bases, with 12 bases between. Germline CDR1 reads SGDLS; CDR2 reads YYNGEE. The CDR3 reads CASSGTVRNGYTF. The CDR3 DNA reads as TGTGCCAGCAGCGGGACAGTACGAAATGGCTACACCTTC.

The sample holds a few counts of this clonotype. The V call is TRBV7-9, the J call TRBJ1-5, with 7 nucleotides matching TRBD1. The V gene's germline CDR1 is SEHNR and CDR2 FQNEAQ (reference sequence). There are 16 residues in the CDR3. Unmatched junction bases numbered 6, after V lost 4 bases and J lost 0 bases. The CDR3 nucleotides read TGTGCCAGCAGCTATGGGACAGAGTATAGCAATCAGCCCCAGCATTTT. The encoded protein is CASSYGTEYSNQPQHF.

The table lists this clonotype with a few counts. V usage is TRBV4-1 and J usage is TRBJ1-1, with 8 positions matching TRBD1. Trimming removed 3 bases from V and 0 bases from J; junction bases left unmatched: 3. CDR1 is MGHRA, CDR2 YSYEKL, per germline. The CDR3 extends over 15 amino acids. The CDR3 protein is CASSQNRGVNTEAFF. CDR3 DNA: TGCGCCAGCAGCCAGAACAGGGGGGTGAACACTGAAGCTTTCTTT.

This sequence joins TRBV10-1 and TRBJ1-1; D is perhaps TRBD1 (5 bases). V lost 3 bases, J lost 1 base, and 12 bases lay in between. This CDR3 comprises 15 residues. CDR1 is WNHNN, CDR2 SYGVQD, per germline (reference sequence). DNA of the CDR3: TGCGCCAGCAGTGATCCGGGGACGGAGAACACTGAAGCTTTCTTT. It codes for CASSDPGTENTEAFF.

This clonotype was recorded many times. This chain uses TRBV21-1 with TRBJ2-5; the table's TRBD1 call for D was not verified on the DNA. TRBV21-1 is classified as a pseudogene. This CDR3 has 16 amino acids. The CDR3 nucleotides are TGTGCCAGCACCGAACCCCCCGGACAGGGGAGGAAGACCCAGTACTTC. Its protein product is CASTEPPGQGRKTQYF.

The gene calls are TRBV27 and TRBJ1-4; 7 nucleotides align to TRBD1. The CDR3 spans 14 residues. The germline gives CDR1 MNHEY, CDR2 SMNVEV (reference sequence). J lost 8 bases, V lost 5 bases, and 8 bases had no gene match. CDR3 DNA: TGTGCCAGCAGTCCCCAGGACAGGAAGGAAAAACTGTTTTTT. Translated, it gives CASSPQDRKEKLFF. Full variable domain (missing parts from reference TRBV27 and TRBJ1-4): EAQVTQNPRYLITVTGKKLTVTCSQNMNHEYMSWYRQDPGLGLRQIYYSMNVEVTDKGDVPEGYKVSRKEKRNFPLILESPSPNQTSLYFCASSPQDRKEKLFFGSGTQLSVL.

Many counts were recorded for this clonotype. This sequence joins TRBV29-1 and TRBJ1-1; D possibly corresponds to TRBD1 (5 bases). The CDR3 has 12 residues. CDR1 and CDR2 from the germline V gene are SQVTM and ANQGSEA. V was shortened by 6 bases and J by 4 bases, with 12 bases between the two germline ends. CDR3 bases: TGCAGCGTGGGTGGAGGGGCCACTGAAGCTTTCTTT. Protein sequence: CSVGGGATEAFF.

The CDR3 coding sequence is TGTGCCAGCAGTCCCGGGACAGGGGGCTACTACGAGCAGTACTTC. Its translation: CASSPGTGGYYEQYF. The J gene is TRBJ2-7, the V gene TRBV27, with 12 bases matching TRBD1. Germline V gene data show CDR1 as MNHEY and CDR2 as SMNVEV (reference sequence). The J segment lost 3 bases and the V segment lost 5 bases, leaving 5 bases of the junction unmatched. There are 15 residues in the CDR3.

V and J are TRBV9 and TRBJ2-2, with 8 bases matching TRBD2. Unmatched junction bases numbered 8, after V lost 4 bases and J lost 3 bases. Germline CDR1 is SGDLS and CDR2 is YYNGEE. This CDR3 contains 16 residues. CDR3 region: CASSTRQAGDTGELFF. The CDR3 nucleotides read TGTGCCAGCAGCACCCGGCAAGCGGGAGACACCGGGGAGCTGTTTTTT. Drawing the rest from reference TRBV9 and TRBJ2-2, the complete variable domain is DSGVTQTPKHLITATGQRVTLRCSPRSGDLSVYWYQQSLDQGLQFLIQYYNGEERAKGNILERFSAQQFPDLHSELNLSSLELGDSALYFCASSTRQAGDTGELFFGEGSRLTVL.

Only a few counts were recorded for this clonotype. The rearrangement uses TRBV7-9 and TRBJ2-7, with D unresolved. Germline CDR1 SEHNR, CDR2 FQNEAQ (reference sequence). This CDR3 spans 13 amino acids. The V gene lost 2 bases and the J gene lost 1 base, with 6 bases spanning the gap. CDR3 residues: CASSLRQSYEQYF. The CDR3, as DNA: TGTGCCAGCAGCTTAAGACAATCCTACGAGCAGTACTTC.

This chain joins TRBV28 and TRBJ2-2, with D perhaps TRBD2 (6 bases). The CDR3 extends over 14 amino acids. The germline V gene has CDR1 MDHEN and CDR2 SYDVKM. V lost 5 bases to trimming and J lost 3 bases, with 10 bases between them. The DNA of the CDR3 is TGTGCCAGCAGTCCGGGAGATCACACCGGGGAGCTGTTTTTT. Protein product: CASSPGDHTGELFF.

This clonotype has only a few counts. The chain uses TRBV5-1 and TRBJ2-7; 8 positions agree with TRBD2. Germline V CDR1 and CDR2: SGHRS, YFSETQ. The junction had 12 bases not matched to a gene; V was cut back by 1 base and J by 3 bases. The CDR3 contains 17 residues. The CDR3 nucleotides are TGCGCCAGCAGCTTGCTTAGCGGGGAGCCCTTTTTCTACGAGCAGTACTTC. This codes for CASSLLSGEPFFYEQYF.

This clonotype showed up just a few times. The rearrangement links TRBV2 to TRBJ2-1, with D possibly TRBD2 on 7 matching bases. The germline V and J ends were trimmed by 6 bases and 8 bases, with 17 bases remaining between them. The CDR3 covers 14 residues. Germline lookup yields CDR1 SNHLY and CDR2 FYNNEI. This chain's CDR3 is CASREEGGTDEQFF. CDR3 DNA sequence: TGTGCCAGCAGGGAGGAGGGGGGGACGGATGAGCAGTTCTTC.

This clonotype turned up a few times. The rearrangement joins TRBV2 to TRBJ2-7; D gene uncertain. The V and J ends lost 4 bases and 7 bases respectively, with 8 bases between them. The CDR3 consists of 11 residues. CDR1 and CDR2 (germline): SNHLY, FYNNEI. CDR3 region: CASSGLGEQYV. CDR3 sequence (DNA): TGTGCCAGCAGTGGACTTGGGGAGCAGTACGTC.

The J gene is TRBJ1-1, the V gene TRBV20-1; D gene uncertain. This CDR3 contains 11 residues. The germline gives CDR1 DFQATT, CDR2 SNEGSKA (reference sequence). The V end was cut by 2 bases, the J end by 10 bases, with 11 bases between. CDR3 in DNA: TGCAGTGCTAGAAGCTGGGGTCCAGCTTTCTTT. Protein: CSARSWGPAFF.